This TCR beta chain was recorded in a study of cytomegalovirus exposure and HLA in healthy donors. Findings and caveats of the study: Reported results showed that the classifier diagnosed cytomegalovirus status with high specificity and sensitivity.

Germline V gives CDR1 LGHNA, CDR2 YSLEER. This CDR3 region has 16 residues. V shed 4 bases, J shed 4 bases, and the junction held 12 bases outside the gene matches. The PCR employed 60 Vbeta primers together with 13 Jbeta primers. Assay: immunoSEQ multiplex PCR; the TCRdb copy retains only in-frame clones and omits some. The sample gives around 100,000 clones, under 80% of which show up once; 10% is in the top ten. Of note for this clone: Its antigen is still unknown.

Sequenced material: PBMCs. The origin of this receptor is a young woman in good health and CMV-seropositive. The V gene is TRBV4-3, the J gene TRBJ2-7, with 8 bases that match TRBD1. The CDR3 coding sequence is TGCGCCAGCAGCCGGGGATCGGGACAGGTGCTTTACGAGCAGTACTTC. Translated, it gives CASSRGSGQVLYEQYF.